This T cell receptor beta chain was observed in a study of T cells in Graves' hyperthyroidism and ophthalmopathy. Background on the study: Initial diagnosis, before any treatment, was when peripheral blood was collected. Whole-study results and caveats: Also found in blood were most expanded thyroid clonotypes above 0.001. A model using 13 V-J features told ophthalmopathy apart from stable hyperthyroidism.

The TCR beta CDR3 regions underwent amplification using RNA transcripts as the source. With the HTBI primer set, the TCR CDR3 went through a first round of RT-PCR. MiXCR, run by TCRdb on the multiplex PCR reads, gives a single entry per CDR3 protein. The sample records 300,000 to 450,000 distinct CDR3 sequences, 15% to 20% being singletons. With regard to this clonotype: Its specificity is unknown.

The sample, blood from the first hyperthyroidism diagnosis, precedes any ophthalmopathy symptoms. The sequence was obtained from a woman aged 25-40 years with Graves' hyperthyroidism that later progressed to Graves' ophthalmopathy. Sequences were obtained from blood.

CDR3 bases: TGTGCCACCAGTGTGGGAGTAAACACTGAAGCTTTCTTT. This codes for CATSVGVNTEAFF. J is TRBJ1-1 and V is TRBV24-1, with no clear D. V was trimmed by 5 bases and J by 2 bases, leaving 8 bases between them. This CDR3 is 13 amino acids long. The germline gives CDR1 KGHDR, CDR2 SFDVKD.